Below, 9 T cell receptor beta chains from the same sample are listed, as sequenced in a study of early stage breast cancer tumors. Sequencing used immunoSEQ multiplex PCR; TCRdb keeps in-frame clones, though not all of them. The sample holds about 48,000 clones, approximately 80% seen once. Sequenced: blood. Receptors originate from a person aged 50 to 59 with breast cancer.

The genes are TRBV27 and TRBJ2-7; tentatively, D is TRBD2 (6 bases). The CDR3 contains 15 residues. The V end was cut by 6 bases, the J end by 2 bases, with 17 bases between. Germline V lookup: CDR1 MNHEY, CDR2 SMNVEV (reference sequence). CDR3 sequence (DNA): TGTGCCAGCAGCCCTCGGCGGGGTGGCGCCTACGAGCAGTACTTC. Protein: CASSPRRGGAYEQYF.

The chain links TRBV19 to TRBJ1-3; tentatively, D is TRBD1 (6 bases). CDR1 is LNHDA, CDR2 SQIVND, per germline (reference sequence). CDR3 size: 16 residues. Trimming left V 7 bases short and J 0 bases short, with 16 bases between. The CDR3 loop reads CASTKQGWYSGNTIYF. The CDR3 coding sequence is TGTGCCAGTACCAAACAGGGATGGTACTCTGGAAACACCATATATTTT. Full variable domain (remainder filled in from reference TRBV19 and TRBJ1-3): DGGITQSPKYLFRKEGQNVTLSCEQNLNHDAMYWYRQDPGQGLRLIYYSQIVNDFQKGDIAEGYSVSREKKESFPLTVTSAQKNPTAFYLCASTKQGWYSGNTIYFGEGSWLTVV.

The chain is built from TRBV10-1 and TRBJ2-7, with 7 bases matching TRBD2. This CDR3 region has 16 residues. J was trimmed by 8 bases and V by 3 bases; bases with no gene match: 16. Germline V gene data show CDR1 as WNHNN and CDR2 as SYGVQD (reference sequence). The CDR3 loop is CASSETGSGGVGKQYF. The CDR3 DNA follows: TGCGCCAGCAGTGAAACAGGCTCTGGGGGGGTCGGGAAGCAGTACTTC.

Here the CDR3 DNA reads TGTGCCAGCAGCACCCAAGGGACGGAAGCCTACGAGCAGTACTTC. Translating gives CASSTQGTEAYEQYF. The chain uses TRBV9 and TRBJ2-7; either TRBD1 or TRBD2 may fit D (5 bases each). The CDR3 length is 15 residues. The germline V and J ends were trimmed by 4 bases and 2 bases, with 16 bases remaining between them. Germline assignment: CDR1 SGDLS and CDR2 YYNGEE.

The J gene is TRBJ2-1, the V gene TRBV10-2; maybe TRBD2 (6 bases). Trimming took off 3 bases at V and 3 bases at J, with 12 bases between the two ends. This CDR3 is built from 15 residues. Germline lookup yields CDR1 WSHSY and CDR2 SAAADI. The chain's CDR3 is CASSDWAGSYNEQFF. The CDR3, as DNA: TGCGCCAGCAGTGACTGGGCGGGGAGCTACAATGAGCAGTTCTTC.

The chain has TRBV18 and TRBJ1-5; unclear D gene. Trimming removed 2 bases from V and 4 bases from J, with 6 bases in between. The CDR3 covers 13 residues. The germline V gene has CDR1 KGHSH and CDR2 LQKENI. This CDR3 is CASSPAANQPQHF. CDR3 bases: TGTGCCAGCTCACCAGCCGCAAATCAGCCCCAGCATTTT.

This clone has a handful of counts. This sample includes further DNA sequences coding for the same CDR3. V and J are TRBV5-1 and TRBJ2-1; D is possibly TRBD1 (5 bases). There are 15 residues in the CDR3. The V and J ends lost 0 bases and 8 bases respectively, with 15 bases between them. Germline lookup yields CDR1 SGHRS and CDR2 YFSETQ. CDR3 amino acids: CASSLEGLDLDEQFF. CDR3 bases: TGCGCCAGCAGCTTGGAGGGGCTAGATCTCGATGAGCAGTTCTTC.

Only one count was recorded for this clone. The V and J genes are TRBV9 and TRBJ2-1; 8 nucleotides line up with TRBD2. From germline, CDR1 is SGDLS and CDR2 YYNGEE. The CDR3 contains 14 residues. V was clipped by 0 bases and J by 10 bases; unmatched bases: 6. This CDR3 reads CASSVDHGGGEQFF. CDR3 nucleotide sequence: TGTGCCAGCAGCGTAGACCACGGCGGGGGGGAGCAGTTCTTC.

Worth noting for this clone: The sample has other DNA sequences that encode this CDR3 too. The chain uses TRBV18 and TRBJ2-7; 8 bases fit TRBD2. The germline gives CDR1 KGHSH, CDR2 LQKENI. V lost 0 bases, J lost 1 base, and 2 bases stayed unmatched. This CDR3 region has 15 residues. The CDR3 loop is CASSPPGLGSYEQYF. The CDR3 DNA is TGTGCCAGCTCACCACCGGGACTAGGGTCCTACGAGCAGTACTTC. The whole variable domain, remainder taken from reference TRBV18 and TRBJ2-7, is NAGVMQNPRHLVRRRGQEARLRCSPMKGHSHVYWYRQLPEEGLKFMVYLQKENIIDESGMPKERFSAEFPKEGPSILRIQQVVRGDSAAYFCASSPPGLGSYEQYFGPGTRLTVT.